This T cell receptor beta chain was retrieved from a study of shared clonotypes between healthy human individuals. The donor population consisted of healthy HIV-negative adults with no recent acute infections or vaccinations. Deep was the level used in running the assay. Assay used: immunoSEQ multiplex PCR; TCRdb lists only in-frame clones, some missing. The sample shows about 2.4 million clones, roughly 93% of them seen only once. V was clipped by 5 bases and J by 6 bases, with 14 bases between them. The CDR3 covers 15 residues. From germline, CDR1 is SEHNR and CDR2 FQNEAQ (reference sequence). The sample was naive CD4+ T cells from PBMCs. Indicated subset: CD45RA+ positively selected. The chain carries TRBV7-9 and TRBJ1-6, with D possibly matching TRBD1 (6 bases). This receptor was identified in a man aged 18-30 years in good health. Some clones in this sample may be carry-over from other donors' samples. The CDR3 coding sequence is TGTGCCAGCAGCCTCGCCGGGGGGCCTAATTCACCCCTCCACTTT. Its protein is CASSLAGGPNSPLHF.